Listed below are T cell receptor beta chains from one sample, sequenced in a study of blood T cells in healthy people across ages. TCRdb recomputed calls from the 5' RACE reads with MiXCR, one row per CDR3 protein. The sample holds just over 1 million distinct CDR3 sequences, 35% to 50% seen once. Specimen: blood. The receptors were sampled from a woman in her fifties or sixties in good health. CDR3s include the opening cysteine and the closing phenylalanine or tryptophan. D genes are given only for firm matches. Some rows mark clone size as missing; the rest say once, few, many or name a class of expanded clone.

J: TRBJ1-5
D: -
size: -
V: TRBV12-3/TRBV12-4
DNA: TGTGCCAGCAGTTTAGACGGGAATAGTTTCCAGCCCCAGCATTTT
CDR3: CASSLDGNSFQPQHF

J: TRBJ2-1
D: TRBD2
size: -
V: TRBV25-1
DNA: TGTGCCAGCAGTCGGGGCGGGACTGGCGGGAGAGATGAGCAGTTCTTC
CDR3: CASSRGGTGGRDEQFF

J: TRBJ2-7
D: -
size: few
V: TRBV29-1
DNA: TGCAGCGTTGAGGGGACCAGGTACGAGCAGTACTTC
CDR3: CSVEGTRYEQYF

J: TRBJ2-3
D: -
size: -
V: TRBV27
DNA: TGTGCCAGCAACCGGAGGGGGGCAGCGGCTAGCACAGATACGCAGTATTTT
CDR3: CASNRRGAAASTDTQYF

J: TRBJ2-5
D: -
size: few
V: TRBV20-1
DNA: TGCAGTGCTAGTCTTCCGGGCAGGGGACCTGAGACCCAGTACTTC
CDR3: CSASLPGRGPETQYF

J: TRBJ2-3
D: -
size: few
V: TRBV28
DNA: TGTGCCAGCAGTTCGGGACTTTTTGAGGAGTATTTT
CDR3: CASSSGLFEEYF

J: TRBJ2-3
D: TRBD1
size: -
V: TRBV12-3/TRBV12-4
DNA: TGTGCCAGCAGCCCTGACAGGGAGAAGGGTACGCAGTATTTT
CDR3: CASSPDREKGTQYF

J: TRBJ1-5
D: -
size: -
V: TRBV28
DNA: TGTGCCAGCAGTTTATTGCGGGCCAGCAATCAGCCCCAGCATTTT
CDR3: CASSLLRASNQPQHF

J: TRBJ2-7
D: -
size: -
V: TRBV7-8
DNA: TGTGCCAGCAGCTTAGATGCGGAAAGCTTCTTTGCCTACGAGCAGTACTTC
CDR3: CASSLDAESFFAYEQYF

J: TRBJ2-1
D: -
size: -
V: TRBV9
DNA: TGTGCCAGCAGCGCCCGGGACGTCCTCGATGAGCAGTTCTTC
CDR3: CASSARDVLDEQFF

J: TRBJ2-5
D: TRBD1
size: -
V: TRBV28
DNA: TGTGCCAGTACCTCGGTGCAGGGGGCTAGCGAGACCCAGTACTTC
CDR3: CASTSVQGASETQYF

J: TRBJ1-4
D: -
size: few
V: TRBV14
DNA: TGTGCCAGCAGCCGACAGGAACCTAATGAAAAACTGTTTTTT
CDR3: CASSRQEPNEKLFF

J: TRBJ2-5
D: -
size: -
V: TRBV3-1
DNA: TGTGCCAGCAGCCCCTCGTCACTGTGGACCCAGTACTTC
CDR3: CASSPSSLWTQYF

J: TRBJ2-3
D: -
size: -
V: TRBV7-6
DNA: TGTGCCAGCAGCCCAGACACGGCGATCACCACACGTAGCACAGATACGCAGTATTTT
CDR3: CASSPDTAITTRSTDTQYF

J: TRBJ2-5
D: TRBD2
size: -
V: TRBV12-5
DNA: TGTGCTAGTGGTTTGGAACTAGCGGGAGGGCCTCGGGAGACCCAGTACTTC
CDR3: CASGLELAGGPRETQYF

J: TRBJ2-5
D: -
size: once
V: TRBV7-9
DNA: TGTGCCAGCAGCGGTTGGCAGGGGGGTCTGGAGCAGTACTTC
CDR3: CASSGWQGGLEQYF

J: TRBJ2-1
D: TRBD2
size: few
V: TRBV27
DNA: TGTGCCAGCAGTTTATCGCGGGGGTCTGAGCAGTTCTTC
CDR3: CASSLSRGSEQFF

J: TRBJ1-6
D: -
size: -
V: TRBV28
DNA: TGTGCCAGCAGCAGGGGACTAAATTCACCCCTCCACTTT
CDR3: CASSRGLNSPLHF

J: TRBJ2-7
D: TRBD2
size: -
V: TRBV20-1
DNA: TGCAGTGCTAGAGTTCCCGGACTAGCAGTACCCTACGAGCAGTACTTC
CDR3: CSARVPGLAVPYEQYF

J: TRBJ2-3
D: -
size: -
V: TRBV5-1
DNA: TGCGCCAGCAGCCCATCGGGGCTAGCCCCAGATACGCAGTATTTT
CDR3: CASSPSGLAPDTQYF

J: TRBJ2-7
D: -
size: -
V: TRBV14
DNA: TGTGCCAGCAGCCGAGATGGACACCCGAGCGAGCAGTACTTC
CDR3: CASSRDGHPSEQYF

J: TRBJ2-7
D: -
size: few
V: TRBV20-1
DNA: TGCAGTGCTAGAGATCGGACCAGGGCAGCGGGTGCGGGCAACGAGCAGTACTTC
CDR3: CSARDRTRAAGAGNEQYF

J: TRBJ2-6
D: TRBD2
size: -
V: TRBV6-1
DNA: TGTGCCAGCAGCCATGGCCCCGGGGTGGCTAGCGGAACTGGGGCCAACGTCCTGACTTTC
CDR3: CASSHGPGVASGTGANVLTF

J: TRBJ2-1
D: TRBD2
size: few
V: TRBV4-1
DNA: TGCGCCAGCAGCCGACTAGCGGTGAACAATGAGCAGTTCTTC
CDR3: CASSRLAVNNEQFF

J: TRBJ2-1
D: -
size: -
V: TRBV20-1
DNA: TGCAGTGCTGGGGCCGGGACCCTAGAGGGTGAGCAGTTCTTC
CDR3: CSAGAGTLEGEQFF

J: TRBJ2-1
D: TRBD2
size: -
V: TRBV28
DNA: TGTGCCAGCAGTTTCGGGGACTACTACAATGAGCAGTTCTTC
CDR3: CASSFGDYYNEQFF

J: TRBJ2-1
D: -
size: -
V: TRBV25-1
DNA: TGTGCCAGCACAAAGGGGACGGGCTCCTACAATGAGCAGTTCTTC
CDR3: CASTKGTGSYNEQFF

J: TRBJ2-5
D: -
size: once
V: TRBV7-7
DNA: TGTGCCAGCAGCTATACAGGCCGGACAGAGACCCAGTACTTC
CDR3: CASSYTGRTETQYF

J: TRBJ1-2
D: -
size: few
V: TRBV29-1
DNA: TGCAGCGTTGATCTCCCCGTGGGCAGCTATGGCTACACCTTC
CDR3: CSVDLPVGSYGYTF